Listed here are 27 T cell receptor beta chains from one sample, sequenced in a study of T cell clonotyping in hematopoietic cell transplantation. Method: immunoSEQ multiplex PCR; TCRdb's copy keeps in-frame clones and lacks some. The table records approximately 11,000 clones, 40% to 50% of them present only once. This material consisted of PBMCs, taken 30 days after allogeneic stem cell transplant. The receptor set was obtained from a male patient aged 45-60 years who had an allogeneic stem cell transplant from an unrelated donor, so the T cells may come from the graft donor. Some clones in this sample may be carry-over from other donors' samples.

V gene TRBV27 combines with J gene TRBJ1-4; TRBD1 matches 7 bases. V was clipped by 8 bases and J by 6 bases; unmatched bases: 9. Per germline, CDR1 MNHEY and CDR2 SMNVEV (reference sequence). CDR3 length equals 14 residues. For the CDR3, the DNA is TGTGCCAGCGGATCCCGGGACAGTCATGAAAAACTGTTTTTT. Translated, it gives CASGSRDSHEKLFF.

The chain carries TRBV7-3 and TRBJ1-2; a weak D match, TRBD1 (6 bases). CDR1 and CDR2 from the germline V gene are SGHTA and FQGTGA. Trimming removed 1 base at V and 7 bases at J, with 16 bases between. The length of the CDR3 is 15 residues. CDR3 bases: TGTGCCAGCAGCTTAATTGGGCAGGGGAGTGGTGGCTACACCTTC. Residues: CASSLIGQGSGGYTF.

The sample holds a few counts of this clone. The CDR3 region is CSVEEQGGGEQYF. DNA for the CDR3: TGCAGCGTTGAAGAACAGGGAGGGGGCGAGCAGTACTTC. The rearrangement links TRBV29-1 to TRBJ2-7, with D perhaps TRBD2 (7 bases). The CDR3 loop spans 13 amino acids. Germline V gives CDR1 SQVTM, CDR2 ANQGSEA. Deletions cut 0 bases from V and 6 bases from J, with 12 bases between.

J is TRBJ1-1 and V is TRBV7-6, with a possible D match to TRBD1 (6 bases). CDR3 length: 16 residues. Germline V gene sequence: CDR1 SGHVS, CDR2 FNYEAQ. Between the trimmed V and J ends, which lost 5 bases and 1 base, there was a span of 17 bases. CDR3 sequence reads: CASSPHPQGANTEAFF. In DNA form, the CDR3 reads TGTGCCAGCAGCCCTCACCCACAGGGAGCGAACACTGAAGCTTTCTTT.

V is TRBV2 and J is TRBJ2-2, with 12 bases that match TRBD1. J was trimmed by 8 bases and V by 8 bases; bases with no gene match: 3. Germline-derived CDR1 and CDR2 are SNHLY and FYNNEI. CDR3 length equals 13 residues. The CDR3 DNA sequence: TGTGCCAGCGGGACAGGGGGCAGGGGGGAGCTGTTTTTT. Protein: CASGTGGRGELFF.

This sequence joins TRBV5-7 and TRBJ1-5; D is unresolved. TRBV5-7 is labeled an ORF, and its function is uncertain. The length of the CDR3 is 10 residues. Trimming cost V 4 bases and J 11 bases, with 7 bases left between them. CDR3 DNA: TGTGCCAGCAGCCTTAGAGCCCAGCATTTT. Its translation is CASSLRAQHF.

This clone has just a few counts. The chain links TRBV5-4 to TRBJ2-7; TRBD1 is a possible D gene (6 bases). The CDR3 extends over 13 amino acids. V was shortened by 4 bases and J by 1 base, with 9 bases between the two germline ends. Germline assignment: CDR1 SGHNT and CDR2 YYREEE (reference sequence). CDR3 protein: CASSLGQSYEQYF. DNA for the CDR3: TGTGCCAGCAGCCTTGGACAGTCCTACGAGCAGTACTTC.

For the CDR3, the DNA is TGCAGCGTGGGACAGGGACTTCAGCCCCAGCATTTT. This translates into CSVGQGLQPQHF. The chain carries TRBV29-1 and TRBJ1-5; TRBD1 agrees at 9 bases. V was pared by 6 bases and J by 6 bases, with 3 bases of the junction left unmatched. The CDR3 loop spans 12 amino acids. Germline lookup yields CDR1 SQVTM and CDR2 ANQGSEA. Filled out from reference TRBV29-1 and TRBJ1-5, the complete variable domain reads SAVISQKPSRDICQRGTSLTIQCQVDSQVTMMFWYRQQPGQSLTLIATANQGSEATYESGFVIDKFPISRPNLTFSTLTVSNMSPEDSSIYLCSVGQGLQPQHFGDGTRLSIL.

This clone was seen a few times. The chain is built from TRBV4-2 and TRBJ1-5; D is unresolved. CDR3 size: 12 residues. CDR1 is LGHNA, CDR2 YNFKEQ, per germline. Trimming took off 4 bases at V and 3 bases at J, with 4 bases between the two ends. CDR3 region: CASSLDNQPQHF. In DNA form, the CDR3 reads TGTGCCAGCAGCCTCGACAATCAGCCCCAGCATTTT.

V usage is TRBV12-5 and J usage is TRBJ2-3; 15 bases match TRBD2. Trimming at V came to 6 bases and at J to 9 bases, leaving 4 bases not matched to a gene. Germline assignment: CDR1 LGHNT and CDR2 FRNRAP. The CDR3 sequence is 14 residues long. The CDR3 spells CASGPGTSGGTQYF. The DNA of the CDR3 is TGTGCTAGTGGACCCGGGACTAGCGGGGGGACGCAGTATTTT.

The chain uses TRBV25-1 and TRBJ2-2; either TRBD1 or TRBD2 may fit D (7 bases each). Germline CDR1 and CDR2: MGHDK and SYGVNS. Trimming stripped 4 bases from V and 9 bases from J, with 18 bases between. The length of the CDR3 is 15 residues. CDR3 bases: TGTGCCAGCAGTGGGGAGGGGGACAGTCTCTGGGAGCTGTTTTTT. Protein sequence: CASSGEGDSLWELFF.

The J gene is TRBJ1-2, the V gene TRBV7-9; D possibly corresponds to TRBD1 (5 bases). V was pared by 4 bases and J by 8 bases, with 11 bases between. Germline CDR1 reads SEHNR; CDR2 reads FQNEAQ (reference sequence). The CDR3 covers 12 residues. CDR3 in DNA: TGTGCCAGCAGCTCAGGGATTTCGGGCTACACCTTC. Amino acids: CASSSGISGYTF.

The rearrangement links TRBV30 to TRBJ1-1; no clear D. The CDR3 is 11 amino acids. Trimming removed 4 bases at V and 7 bases at J, with 10 bases between. Germline CDR1 and CDR2: GTSNPN and SVGIG (reference sequence). The CDR3 is CAWNRAGEAFF. The CDR3 bases are TGTGCCTGGAACCGGGCAGGTGAAGCTTTCTTT. Full variable domain (missing parts from reference TRBV30 and TRBJ1-1): SQTIHQWPATLVQPVGSPLSLECTVEGTSNPNLYWYRQAAGRGLQLLFYSVGIGQISSEVPQNLSASRPQDRQFILSSKKLLLSDSGFYLCAWNRAGEAFFGQGTRLTVV.

This rearrangement joins TRBV30 to TRBJ2-7; 10 nucleotides align to TRBD1. Germline V gene sequence: CDR1 GTSNPN, CDR2 SVGIG (reference sequence). There are 12 residues in the CDR3. With V trimmed by 0 bases and J by 13 bases, 6 bases remained unmatched. In DNA, the CDR3 is TGTGCCTGGAGTGTAGGGACAGGGGTTGGATACTTC. Translation: CAWSVGTGVGYF.

This clone was seen only a few times. The chain carries TRBV4-2 and TRBJ2-7, with D unresolved. Germline V lookup: CDR1 LGHNA, CDR2 YNFKEQ. Trimming left V 1 base short and J 2 bases short, with 6 bases between. The CDR3 sequence is 13 residues long. CDR3 protein: CASSQGQTYEQYF. In DNA, the CDR3 is TGTGCCAGCAGCCAAGGGCAGACCTACGAGCAGTACTTC.

The chain joins TRBV5-1 to TRBJ2-2; TRBD2 aligns across 10 bases. The CDR3 is 18 residues long. Germline lookup yields CDR1 SGHRS and CDR2 YFSETQ. J was trimmed by 7 bases and V by 4 bases; bases with no gene match: 16. The CDR3 coding sequence is TGCGCCAGCAGCCCGGGGAGGCCTAGCGGGAGTATGGGCGGGGAGCTGTTTTTT. It is translated as CASSPGRPSGSMGGELFF.

The chain is built from TRBV4-2 and TRBJ2-3; a weak D match, TRBD1 (6 bases). Trimming removed 8 bases from V and 0 bases from J, with 9 bases in between. In germline, CDR1 is LGHNA, CDR2 YNFKEQ. The CDR3 runs to 13 residues. CDR3 bases: TGTGCCAGCTCAGGGGCTAGCACAGATACGCAGTATTTT. Protein product: CASSGASTDTQYF.

The rearrangement links TRBV29-1 to TRBJ1-2; 8 bases are shared with TRBD1. The trim removed 6 bases at V and 4 bases at J, leaving 10 bases unmatched. Looked up from germline, CDR1 is SQVTM and CDR2 is ANQGSEA. The CDR3 is made up of 14 amino acids. CDR3: CSVRGAGGGYGYTF. The DNA of the CDR3 is TGCAGCGTGCGGGGGGCAGGGGGCGGCTATGGCTACACCTTC.

The chain recombines TRBV25-1 with TRBJ2-7, with D perhaps TRBD1 or TRBD2 (7 bases each). Per the germline V gene, CDR1 is MGHDK and CDR2 is SYGVNS. This CDR3 region has 12 residues. V was cut by 8 bases and J by 9 bases, with 17 bases left in between. As DNA, the CDR3 is TGTGCCAGCTTGGGACAGAGCGGGGTGCAGTACTTC. It specifies CASLGQSGVQYF.

This clone is a singleton in its sample. The chain employs TRBV27 and TRBJ2-7, with D tentatively TRBD1 (5 bases). Trimming removed 5 bases at V and 7 bases at J, with 24 bases between. Germline V lookup: CDR1 MNHEY, CDR2 SMNVEV (reference sequence). The CDR3 contains 16 residues. DNA for the CDR3: TGTGCCAGCAGTCCCCTGTCAGGGTCCAAATTAATGGAGCAGTACTTC. Protein product: CASSPLSGSKLMEQYF.

This clone was counted only a few times. The rearrangement uses TRBV9 and TRBJ1-3, with D perhaps matching TRBD1 (5 bases). The CDR3 sequence is 15 residues long. Trimming left V 6 bases short and J 0 bases short, with 13 bases between. Germline CDR1 SGDLS, CDR2 YYNGEE. The CDR3 nucleotides read TGTGCCAGCACCCGAGACAGCAACTCTGGAAACACCATATATTTT. Protein: CASTRDSNSGNTIYF.

The V and J genes are TRBV27 and TRBJ1-1; D unresolved. With 6 bases removed from V and 1 base from J, the gap between germline ends came to 18 bases. Looked up from germline, CDR1 is MNHEY and CDR2 is SMNVEV (reference sequence). This CDR3 has 16 amino acids. DNA of the CDR3: TGTGCCAGCAGCCCCCTTTCTTCCTCCGGGAACACTGAAGCTTTCTTT. Translated, it gives CASSPLSSSGNTEAFF.

V and J are TRBV5-1 and TRBJ2-5; 10 nucleotides match TRBD1. The J segment lost 5 bases and the V segment lost 5 bases, leaving 9 bases of the junction unmatched. Per germline, CDR1 SGHRS and CDR2 YFSETQ. The length of the CDR3 is 15 residues. The CDR3 is CASRRTGGDRETQYF. CDR3 sequence (DNA): TGCGCCAGCAGGCGGACAGGGGGAGACCGGGAGACCCAGTACTTC.

The V gene is TRBV9, the J gene TRBJ2-3; TRBD1 might be the D (5 bases). The V gene lost 4 bases and the J gene lost 0 bases, with 12 bases spanning the gap. This CDR3 spans 15 amino acids. The germline V gene encodes CDR1 SGDLS and CDR2 YYNGEE. The DNA for the CDR3 is TGTGCCAGCAGCCCCAGGGTAACTAGCACAGATACGCAGTATTTT. This sequence encodes CASSPRVTSTDTQYF.

The CDR3 DNA sequence: TGTGCCACCAGCAGAGATTCGGCTCCCGCCTACGAGCAGTACTTC. This translates into CATSRDSAPAYEQYF. This sequence joins TRBV15 and TRBJ2-7; no reliable D call. Trimming took 0 bases from V and 2 from J, leaving 11 bases between them. The CDR3 is made up of 15 amino acids. CDR1 and CDR2 (germline): LNHNV, YYDKDF (reference sequence).

The chain joins TRBV2 to TRBJ2-7; 8 bases line up with TRBD1. The length of the CDR3 is 12 residues. V shed 8 bases and J 2 bases; nucleotides not matched to a gene: 2. CDR1 is SNHLY, CDR2 FYNNEI, per germline. CDR3: CASRQGPYEQYF. CDR3 coding DNA: TGTGCCAGCCGACAGGGGCCCTACGAGCAGTACTTC.

The chain employs TRBV27 and TRBJ1-3; TRBD1 might be the D (6 bases). Germline V CDR1 and CDR2: MNHEY, SMNVEV (reference sequence). V shed 3 bases and J shed 4 bases, with 10 bases lying between them. CDR3 length equals 14 residues. The CDR3 DNA reads as TGTGCCAGCAGTTTGAGGGGGGGAGGAAACACCATATATTTT. Translated: CASSLRGGGNTIYF.